One and the same sample provided the 27 T cell receptor beta chains below, sequenced in a study of cytomegalovirus exposure and HLA in healthy donors (TCRdb year 2017). The method was the immunoSEQ multiplex PCR assay. A mixture of 60 forward primers for TCR Vbeta segments and 13 reverse primers for TCR Jbeta segments was used in the multiplex PCR. TCRdb re-hosts the immuneACCESS table, in-frame sequences only. Its copies lack some clones; in the studies checked, an unresolved V gene accounts for under half of them, and the cause for the rest is not known. Across this sample there are about 190,000 clones, with 82% seen only once. Around 0.75% of the sample belongs to the ten largest clones. The source material was PBMCs. These receptors were taken from a woman younger than 35 in good health and CMV-seronegative.

The chain couples TRBV9 to TRBJ1-4; possibly TRBD1 for D (5 bases). CDR3 size: 17 residues. Looked up from germline, CDR1 is SGDLS and CDR2 is YYNGEE. The germline V and J ends were trimmed by 4 bases and 8 bases, with 24 bases remaining between them. The CDR3 nucleotides are TGTGCCAGCAGCTCATCGGGGGAGGCGGAAGCCGGAGAAAAACTGTTTTTT. Encoded protein: CASSSSGEAEAGEKLFF.

On this clone itself: The same CDR3 arises from other DNA sequences in this sample as well. V is TRBV6-1 and J is TRBJ1-1, with TRBD1 matching 8 bases. CDR3 length: 13 residues. The ends lost 5 bases at V and 4 bases at J; junction bases unmatched: 3. Germline V gives CDR1 MNHNS, CDR2 SASEGT. The chain's CDR3 is CASSPDRGTEAFF. The DNA of the CDR3 is TGTGCCAGCAGTCCCGACAGGGGCACTGAAGCTTTCTTT.

The chain is built from TRBV18 and TRBJ2-2; a weak D match, TRBD1 (5 bases). The germline CDR1 and CDR2 sequences are KGHSH and LQKENI. V gave up 3 bases and J gave up 4 bases, with 9 bases separating them. This CDR3 contains 14 residues. The CDR3, as DNA: TGTGCCAGCTCACCTTCGACAGTCACCGGGGAGCTGTTTTTT. Protein: CASSPSTVTGELFF.

The rearrangement joins TRBV27 to TRBJ1-2; possible D gene TRBD1, 5 bases. Trimming left V 5 bases short and J 8 bases short, with 15 bases between. Germline assignment: CDR1 MNHEY and CDR2 SMNVEV (reference sequence). The CDR3 spans 13 residues. CDR3 DNA sequence: TGTGCCAGCAGTCCGACCCGGGGGGAAGGCTACACCTTC. It codes for CASSPTRGEGYTF.

The chain is built from TRBV7-8 and TRBJ2-2; D is ambiguous. The germline CDR1 and CDR2 sequences are SGHVS and FQNEAQ. V dropped 1 base and J dropped 5 bases, with 11 bases sitting between them. CDR3 length equals 15 residues. The CDR3 DNA follows: TGTGCCAGCAGCTTAGGTCTTAGGAGTACCGGGGAGCTGTTTTTT. Translating it yields CASSLGLRSTGELFF.

The chain combines TRBV2 with TRBJ2-3, with a weak D call TRBD1 (6 bases). Germline V gene sequence: CDR1 SNHLY, CDR2 FYNNEI. The V gene lost 4 bases and the J gene lost 9 bases, with 23 bases spanning the gap. The CDR3 is made up of 16 amino acids. The CDR3 nucleotides are TGTGCCAGCAGTGCATCGGGACACAGGGCCATTGGGACGCAGTATTTT. Translation: CASSASGHRAIGTQYF.

J is TRBJ2-1 and V is TRBV9; D is possibly TRBD2 (6 bases). Trimming cost V 0 bases and J 3 bases, with 10 bases left between them. Germline V gene data show CDR1 as SGDLS and CDR2 as YYNGEE. The CDR3 is 15 amino acids. The CDR3 nucleotides read TGTGCCAGCAGCGTAGCTGTGGGAGGCTACAATGAGCAGTTCTTC. Protein: CASSVAVGGYNEQFF. Using reference TRBV9 and TRBJ2-1 for the parts outside the CDR3, the full variable domain is DSGVTQTPKHLITATGQRVTLRCSPRSGDLSVYWYQQSLDQGLQFLIQYYNGEERAKGNILERFSAQQFPDLHSELNLSSLELGDSALYFCASSVAVGGYNEQFFGPGTRLTVL.

The J gene is TRBJ2-7, the V gene TRBV6-5; TRBD2 agrees at 12 bases. V dropped 6 bases and J dropped 6; count of bases not matched to a gene: 6. This CDR3 region has 14 residues. Germline CDR1 reads MNHEY; CDR2 reads SVGAGI. CDR3: CASRSSGRAGEQYF. The CDR3 DNA reads TGTGCCAGCAGGTCTAGCGGGAGGGCGGGCGAGCAGTACTTC.

This rearrangement joins TRBV15 to TRBJ1-4; TRBD1 might be the D (5 bases). The CDR3 contains 15 residues. Trimming cost V 8 bases and J 8 bases, with 21 bases left between them. Germline V lookup: CDR1 LNHNV, CDR2 YYDKDF (reference sequence). The CDR3 sequence: CATLRRWRGNEKLFF. CDR3 in DNA: TGTGCCACCTTACGGCGGTGGAGGGGAAACGAAAAACTGTTTTTT. Supplemented by reference TRBV15 and TRBJ1-4, the full variable domain reads DAMVIQNPRYQVTQFGKPVTLSCSQTLNHNVMYWYQQKSSQAPKLLFHYYDKDFNNEADTPDNFQSRRPNTSFCFLDIRSPGLGDTAMYLCATLRRWRGNEKLFFGSGTQLSVL.

The chain employs TRBV18 and TRBJ1-2; TRBD1 matches 8 bases. V lost 0 bases and J lost 8; bases outside the gene matches: 5. The germline CDR1 and CDR2 sequences are KGHSH and LQKENI. CDR3 length: 14 residues. CDR3 DNA: TGTGCCAGCTCACCACCGGACAGGGCTCGGGGCTACACCTTC. This encodes CASSPPDRARGYTF.

The chain uses TRBV27 and TRBJ2-7; TRBD2 agrees at 7 bases. CDR1 and CDR2 (germline): MNHEY, SMNVEV (reference sequence). This CDR3 comprises 15 residues. V lost 3 bases and J lost 2; bases outside the gene matches: 7. Written as DNA, the CDR3 is TGTGCCAGCAGTTTGCTCCAGACTAGCACCTACGAGCAGTACTTC. Protein sequence: CASSLLQTSTYEQYF.

This clone was detected once. The chain recombines TRBV7-9 with TRBJ2-1, with D unclear. Germline CDR1 SEHNR, CDR2 FQNEAQ (reference sequence). The V end was cut by 3 bases, the J end by 7 bases, with 7 bases between. This CDR3 region has 12 residues. CDR3 residues: CASSLFENEQFF. Here the CDR3 DNA reads TGTGCCAGCAGCTTGTTTGAGAATGAGCAGTTCTTC.

V usage is TRBV27 and J usage is TRBJ2-5; D is possibly TRBD1 (6 bases). The V end was cut by 6 bases, the J end by 5 bases, with 16 bases between. From germline, CDR1 is MNHEY and CDR2 SMNVEV (reference sequence). This CDR3 spans 14 amino acids. CDR3 DNA: TGTGCCAGCAGCCTGAATGCAGGGGTGGAGACCCAGTACTTC. Its protein product is CASSLNAGVETQYF.

The chain employs TRBV5-6 and TRBJ2-1; 10 bases fit TRBD2. V trimming: 3 bases; J trimming: 0 bases; junction bases outside the gene matches: 9. The CDR3 sequence is 18 residues long. Germline loops: CDR1 SGHDT, CDR2 YYEEEE. The CDR3 region has the DNA TGTGCCAGCAGCTCGGATAGCGGGGGGCTTAGCTCCTACAATGAGCAGTTCTTC. This translates into CASSSDSGGLSSYNEQFF.

The count of this clone is one. The V and J genes are TRBV11-2 and TRBJ2-7; 8 bases line up with TRBD2. The CDR3 has 15 residues. Germline V gene lookup returns CDR1 SGHAT and CDR2 FQNNGV. Unmatched junction bases numbered 6, after V lost 2 bases and J lost 3 bases. This CDR3 is CASSLPGLEVYEQYF. For the CDR3, the DNA is TGTGCCAGCAGCTTACCGGGACTAGAGGTCTACGAGCAGTACTTC. The full variable domain, in which reference TRBV11-2 and TRBJ2-7 provide the parts outside the CDR3, is EAGVAQSPRYKIIEKRQSVAFWCNPISGHATLYWYQQILGQGPKLLIQFQNNGVVDDSQLPKDRFSAERLKGVDSTLKIQPAKLEDSAVYLCASSLPGLEVYEQYFGPGTRLTVT.

The chain joins TRBV10-3 to TRBJ2-4, with TRBD2 as a possible D gene (6 bases). The CDR3 has 19 residues. Trimming stripped 3 bases from V and 0 bases from J, with 21 bases between. Germline CDR1 ENHRY, CDR2 SYGVKD. The CDR3 reads CAISEAGRRLILAKNIQYF. The CDR3 nucleotides are TGTGCCATCAGTGAAGCGGGTCGAAGACTGATACTAGCCAAAAACATTCAGTACTTC.

This clone was observed once. CDR3 nucleotide sequence: TGCGCCAGCAGCTTGGCCGTGGGAGGGGTTAATGAGCAGTTCTTC. Its translation is CASSLAVGGVNEQFF. V usage is TRBV5-1 and J usage is TRBJ2-1; the match to TRBD2 covers 7 bases. With 0 bases clipped from V and 7 bases from J, the junction kept 7 bases outside the gene matches. Germline CDR1 SGHRS, CDR2 YFSETQ. This CDR3 comprises 15 residues.

V gene TRBV10-1 combines with J gene TRBJ2-4, with 7 bases that match TRBD1. The germline V gene has CDR1 WNHNN and CDR2 SYGVQD (reference sequence). With V trimmed by 6 bases and J by 3 bases, 5 bases remained unmatched. The CDR3 sequence is 14 residues long. CDR3 nucleotide sequence: TGCGCCAGCAGCTCTGGGACAGTCAAAAACATTCAGTACTTC. It is translated as CASSSGTVKNIQYF.

The chain combines TRBV29-1 with TRBJ1-1; perhaps TRBD1 as D (6 bases). Germline lookup yields CDR1 SQVTM and CDR2 ANQGSEA. Trimming cost V 6 bases and J 0 bases, with 14 bases left between them. This CDR3 has 14 residues. CDR3 bases: TGCAGCGTCTCAAAGAGGGGGTTGAACACTGAAGCTTTCTTT. This encodes CSVSKRGLNTEAFF.

This chain uses TRBV28 with TRBJ1-4; no firm D call. Germline values: CDR1 MDHEN, CDR2 SYDVKM. The CDR3 contains 14 residues. The V end lost 6 bases, the J end lost 0 bases, and 8 bases lay between the germline ends. The CDR3 nucleotides read TGTGCCAGCAGCCCCCAAACAACTAATGAAAAACTGTTTTTT. It specifies CASSPQTTNEKLFF.

The chain recombines TRBV19 with TRBJ2-5; the D is unclear. The better agreement between TRBJ2-7 and the DNA end casts doubt on the J call. The CDR3 runs to 13 residues. Germline CDR1 reads LNHDA; CDR2 reads SQIVND (reference sequence). This CDR3 is CASSIPGSYEQYF. The CDR3 coding sequence is TGTGCCAGTAGTATACCAGGTTCCTACGAGCAGTACTTC.

The chain is built from TRBV5-1 and TRBJ2-3; 8 positions match TRBD2. CDR1 and CDR2 from the germline V gene are SGHRS and YFSETQ. The V and J ends lost 0 bases and 3 bases, in that order; junction bases with no gene match: 3. The CDR3 length is 15 residues. The CDR3, as DNA: TGCGCCAGCAGCTTGGCGACGGGAGGGACAGATACGCAGTATTTT. Translating gives CASSLATGGTDTQYF.

This chain uses TRBV27 with TRBJ2-7, with D unclear. The CDR3 totals 11 residues. Germline V gene lookup returns CDR1 MNHEY and CDR2 SMNVEV (reference sequence). V gave up 5 bases and J gave up 3 bases, with 5 bases separating them. The chain's CDR3 is CASSQNYEQYF. CDR3 DNA: TGTGCCAGCAGTCAGAACTACGAGCAGTACTTC.

The rearrangement joins TRBV4-2 to TRBJ2-1, with 11 nucleotides matching TRBD2. V trimming: 0 bases; J trimming: 9 bases; junction bases outside the gene matches: 7. The germline gives CDR1 LGHNA, CDR2 YNFKEQ. The CDR3 loop spans 16 amino acids. The CDR3 DNA is TGTGCCAGCAGCCAAGATCTAGCGGGAGGCTCTGGTGAGCAGTTCTTC. It yields the protein CASSQDLAGGSGEQFF.

The chain couples TRBV9 to TRBJ1-4; no firm D call. V was trimmed by 3 bases and J by 14 bases, leaving 11 bases between them. The germline V gene encodes CDR1 SGDLS and CDR2 YYNGEE. The CDR3 runs to 11 residues. Here the CDR3 DNA reads TGTGCCAGCAGCGGCGGCGGTGGCCTGTTTTTT. This sequence encodes CASSGGGGLFF.

V and J are TRBV6-5 and TRBJ2-7; maybe TRBD1 (6 bases). The CDR3 has 13 residues. Trimming pared 2 bases from V and 6 bases from J, leaving 11 bases between. The germline gives CDR1 MNHEY, CDR2 SVGAGI. CDR3 in DNA: TGTGCCAGCAGTTACAAGGGGGTAGGCGAGCAGTACTTC. Protein product: CASSYKGVGEQYF.

The V call is TRBV18, the J call TRBJ2-1; possible D gene TRBD2, 6 bases. The CDR3 totals 12 residues. With 4 bases removed from V and 7 bases from J, the gap between germline ends came to 8 bases. From germline, CDR1 is KGHSH and CDR2 LQKENI. CDR3 protein: CASSLGTNEQFF. The CDR3 bases are TGTGCCAGCTCACTCGGGACTAATGAGCAGTTCTTC.